This T cell receptor (beta chain) was obtained from a study of shared clonotypes between healthy human individuals. Study outcomes and limitations: Genetic and exposure-history diversity was limited by the small donor number.

With regard to this clone: Its target is not known.

V was clipped by 2 bases and J by 5 bases, with 25 bases between them. The CDR3 runs 18 residues. Each sorted subset replicate got 200 ng genomic DNA, roughly 27,000 genomes. The table came from immunoSEQ multiplex PCR; TCRdb's copy has only in-frame clones and leaves some out. The sample lists about 1.1 million clones; around three quarters were seen once. The chain uses TRBV23-1 and TRBJ2-7, with D possibly TRBD1 on 6 matching bases. TRBV23-1 is labeled an ORF, and its function is uncertain. Sequencing input: memory CD4+ T cells from PBMCs. The subset here: CD45RA-negative fraction. This TCR was recovered from a man younger than 35 in good health. Some clones in this sample may be carry-over from other donors' samples. Here the CDR3 DNA reads TGCGCCAGCAGTCAAGAGGATGGGCCGGACAGAGGCCCCCACGAGCAGTACTTC. Encoded protein: CASSQEDGPDRGPHEQYF.